This TCR beta chain came from a study of cytomegalovirus exposure and HLA in healthy donors. Study background: Unique TCRs numbering around 85 million, obtained from HLA-typed donors, made up an early data release. Genotyping of about 400 donors showed that roughly 80% belonged to the Caucasian-associated ancestry cluster.

Details on this clone: Its antigen is not identified.

Study-wide points: Productive rates of about 90% or about 30% were seen for most TCR beta V segments in an earlier analysis. Rare TCR sequences predominated, though certain public TCRs were found in many donors.

This CDR3 contains 14 residues. V was clipped by 4 bases and J by 2 bases; unmatched bases: 3. Per the germline V gene, CDR1 is KGHSH and CDR2 is LQKENI. PCR was performed using 60 Vbeta and 13 Jbeta primers. Sequencing used immunoSEQ multiplex PCR; TCRdb keeps in-frame clones, though not all of them. The data contain about 300,000 clones, roughly 85% of them singletons. The specimen sequenced was PBMCs. The chain couples TRBV18 to TRBJ2-5, with 8 bases that match TRBD2. The receptor comes from a man aged 40-50 years in good health and CMV-seropositive. CDR3 coding DNA: TGTGCCAGCTCACGCGTAGCGGGGCAAGAGACCCAGTACTTC. As protein: CASSRVAGQETQYF.